This T cell receptor beta chain emerged from a study of shared clonotypes between healthy human individuals. The V gene's germline CDR1 is GTSNPN and CDR2 SVGIG (reference sequence). The CDR3 runs 11 residues. V was clipped by 1 base and J by 1 base, with 2 bases between them. This was a deep-level run. The protocol was immunoSEQ multiplex PCR, while the TCRdb copy is restricted to in-frame clones and leaves out a portion. The sample comprises some 1,100,000 clones, about 84% of which are singletons, and 0.5% to 0.6% rests with the top ten. The authors divided CD4+ cells into CD45RA+ naive and CD45RA-negative memory subsets.

The clonotype was recovered from a man aged 18 to 29 in good health. Some clones in this sample may be carry-over from other donors' samples. The chain has TRBV30 and TRBJ2-7; D ambiguous. The sequenced material came from memory CD4+ T cells from PBMCs. This sample's subset: CD45RA-negative fraction. In DNA, the CDR3 is TGTGCCTGGAGTGAATCCTACGAGCAGTACTTC. It translates to CAWSESYEQYF. The variable domain in full, completed from reference TRBV30 and TRBJ2-7, reads SQTIHQWPATLVQPVGSPLSLECTVEGTSNPNLYWYRQAAGRGLQLLFYSVGIGQISSEVPQNLSASRPQDRQFILSSKKLLLSDSGFYLCAWSESYEQYFGPGTRLTVT.